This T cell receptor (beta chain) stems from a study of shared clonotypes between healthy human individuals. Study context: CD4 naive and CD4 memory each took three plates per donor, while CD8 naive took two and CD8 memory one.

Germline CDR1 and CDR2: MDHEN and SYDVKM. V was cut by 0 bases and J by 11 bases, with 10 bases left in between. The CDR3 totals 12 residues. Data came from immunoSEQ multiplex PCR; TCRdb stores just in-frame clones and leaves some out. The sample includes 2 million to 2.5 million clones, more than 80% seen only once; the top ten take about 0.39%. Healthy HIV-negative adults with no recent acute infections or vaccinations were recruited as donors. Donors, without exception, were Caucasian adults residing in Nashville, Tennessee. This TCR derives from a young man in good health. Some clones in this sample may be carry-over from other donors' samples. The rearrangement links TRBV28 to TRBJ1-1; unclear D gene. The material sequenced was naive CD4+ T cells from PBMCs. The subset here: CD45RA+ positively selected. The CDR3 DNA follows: TGTGCCAGCAGTTTATGGGAAGATAAGGCTTTCTTT. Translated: CASSLWEDKAFF.